The entry below describes one T cell receptor beta chain. The V gene's germline CDR1 is SQVTM and CDR2 ANQGSEA. Trimming took off 6 bases at V and 2 bases at J, with 19 bases between the two ends. The CDR3 extends over 15 amino acids. This entry belongs to a study of blood T cell repertoires in COVID-19. Study-wide background: Material from acute and convalescent COVID-19 was sourced from the United States, Italy and Spain. In each case, the material was cDNA or gDNA derived from T cells, B-cell-depleted T cells, or PBMCs.

How the authors handled the data: Amplifying reference gene primers gave estimates of nucleated cell counts. Sequencing was performed with immunoSEQ multiplex PCR; in TCRdb, only in-frame clones are kept and a portion is missing. V, J and clone size derive from that table, while D and trimming were established from the DNA sequence. In the table there are roughly 250,000 clones, roughly 84% of which are singletons. The receptor was derived from a middle-aged man with active or convalescent COVID-19. The sequenced sample consisted of peripheral blood. The genes are TRBV29-1 and TRBJ1-2, with no clear D. CDR3 amino acids: CSVEIQPGYNYGYTF. For the CDR3, the DNA is TGCAGCGTGGAGATCCAACCGGGATACAACTATGGCTACACCTTC. The complete variable domain, with remaining parts taken from reference TRBV29-1 and TRBJ1-2, reads SAVISQKPSRDICQRGTSLTIQCQVDSQVTMMFWYRQQPGQSLTLIATANQGSEATYESGFVIDKFPISRPNLTFSTLTVSNMSPEDSSIYLCSVEIQPGYNYGYTFGSGTRLTVV.